Sequencing of this T cell receptor (beta chain) was carried out in a study of early T cells in non-severe SARS-CoV-2 infection. General study findings and limits: VDJdb matching, biased toward anti-spike CD8 responses, missed private and CD4 specificities.

Each cDNA molecule carried a unique molecular identifier. MiXCR, applied by TCRdb to the 5' RACE reads, yields one record per CDR3 protein. There are roughly 52,000 distinct CDR3 sequences in the sample; roughly 6% occur only once, and 2.8% lies in the top ten. The CDR3 extends over 16 amino acids. Deletions cut 1 base from V and 8 bases from J, with 20 bases between. From germline, CDR1 is MNHEY and CDR2 SVGAGI. This clonotype was seen many times. Its antigen is unknown. Specimen: whole blood, collected at baseline. The sequence came from an adult who was a healthcare worker with PCR-confirmed SARS-CoV-2 infection or an uninfected control (not recorded which). The gene calls are TRBV6-5 and TRBJ1-2; D unresolved. The CDR3 region has the DNA TGTGCCAGCAGTTACTTTTCGACGGGTACTATGCAGGGCTACACCTTC. This gives the protein CASSYFSTGTMQGYTF.